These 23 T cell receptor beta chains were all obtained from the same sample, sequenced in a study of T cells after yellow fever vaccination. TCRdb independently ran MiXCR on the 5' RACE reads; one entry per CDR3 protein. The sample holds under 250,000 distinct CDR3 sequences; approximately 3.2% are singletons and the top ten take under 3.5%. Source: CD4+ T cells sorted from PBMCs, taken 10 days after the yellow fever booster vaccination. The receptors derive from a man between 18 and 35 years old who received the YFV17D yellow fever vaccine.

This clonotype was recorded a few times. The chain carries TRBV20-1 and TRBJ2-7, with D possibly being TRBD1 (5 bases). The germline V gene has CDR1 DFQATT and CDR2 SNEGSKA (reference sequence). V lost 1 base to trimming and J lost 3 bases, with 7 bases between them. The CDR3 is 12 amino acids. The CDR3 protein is CSARADSYEQYF. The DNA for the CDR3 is TGCAGTGCTAGAGCTGACAGCTACGAGCAGTACTTC.

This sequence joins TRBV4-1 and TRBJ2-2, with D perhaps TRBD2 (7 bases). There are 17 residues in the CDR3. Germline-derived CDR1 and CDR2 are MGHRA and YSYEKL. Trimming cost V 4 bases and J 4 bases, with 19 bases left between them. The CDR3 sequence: CASSRQEAGGPTGELFF. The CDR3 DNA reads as TGCGCCAGCAGCCGACAAGAGGCCGGGGGGCCCACCGGGGAGCTGTTTTTT.

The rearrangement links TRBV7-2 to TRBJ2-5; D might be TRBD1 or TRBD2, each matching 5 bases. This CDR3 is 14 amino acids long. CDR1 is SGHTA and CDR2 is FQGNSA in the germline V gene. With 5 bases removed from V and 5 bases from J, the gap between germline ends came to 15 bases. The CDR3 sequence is CASSRRGAAETQYF. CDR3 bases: TGTGCCAGCAGCCGCCGGGGCGCAGCGGAGACCCAGTACTTC.

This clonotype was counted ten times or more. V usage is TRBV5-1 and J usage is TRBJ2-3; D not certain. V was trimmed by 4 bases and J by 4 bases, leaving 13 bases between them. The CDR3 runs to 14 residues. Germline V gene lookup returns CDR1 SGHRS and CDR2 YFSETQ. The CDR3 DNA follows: TGCGCCAGCAGCCGGGCCCCAGGATCAGATACGCAGTATTTT. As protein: CASSRAPGSDTQYF. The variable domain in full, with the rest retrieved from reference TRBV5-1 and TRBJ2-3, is KAGVTQTPRYLIKTRGQQVTLSCSPISGHRSVSWYQQTPGQGLQFLFEYFSETQRNKGNFPGRFSGRQFSNSRSEMNVSTLELGDSALYLCASSRAPGSDTQYFGPGTRLTVL.

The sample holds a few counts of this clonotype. Here the CDR3 reads CSASGTGGVGNQPQHF. CDR3 nucleotides: TGCAGTGCGTCGGGGACAGGGGGCGTTGGCAATCAGCCCCAGCATTTT. This chain uses TRBV20-1 with TRBJ1-5; 12 bases match TRBD1. Germline-derived CDR1 and CDR2 are DFQATT and SNEGSKA (reference sequence). J was trimmed by 2 bases and V by 6 bases; bases with no gene match: 8. CDR3 length: 16 amino acids.

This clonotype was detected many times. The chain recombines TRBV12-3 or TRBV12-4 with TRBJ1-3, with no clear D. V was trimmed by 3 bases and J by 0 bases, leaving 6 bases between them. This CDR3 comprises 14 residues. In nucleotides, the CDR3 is TGTGCCAGCAGTTTGAAGGGCTCTGGAAACACCATATATTTT. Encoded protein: CASSLKGSGNTIYF.

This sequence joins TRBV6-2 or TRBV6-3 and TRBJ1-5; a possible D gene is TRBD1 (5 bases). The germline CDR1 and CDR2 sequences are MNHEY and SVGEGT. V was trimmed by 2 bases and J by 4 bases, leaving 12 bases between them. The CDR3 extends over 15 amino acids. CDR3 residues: CASSYDRGKNQPQHF. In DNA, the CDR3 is TGTGCCAGCAGTTACGATAGGGGTAAAAATCAGCCCCAGCATTTT.

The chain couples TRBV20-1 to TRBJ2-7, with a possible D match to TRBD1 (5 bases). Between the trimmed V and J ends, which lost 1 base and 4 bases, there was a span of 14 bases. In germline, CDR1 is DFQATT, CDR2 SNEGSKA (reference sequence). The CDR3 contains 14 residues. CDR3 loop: CSARVGRQGYEQYF. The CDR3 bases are TGCAGTGCTAGAGTTGGTCGGCAGGGATACGAGCAGTACTTC.

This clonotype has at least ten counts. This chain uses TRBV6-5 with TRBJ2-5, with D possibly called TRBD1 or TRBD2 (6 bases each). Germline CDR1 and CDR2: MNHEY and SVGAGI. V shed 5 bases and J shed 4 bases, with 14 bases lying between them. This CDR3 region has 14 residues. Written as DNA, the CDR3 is TGTGCCAGCAGTGCCCCGGGGGCACGAGAGACCCAGTACTTC. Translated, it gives CASSAPGARETQYF.

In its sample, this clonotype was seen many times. In DNA form, the CDR3 reads TGTGCCAGCAGCCCTGGACGAGGAGGAGATCAGCCCCAGCATTTT. This sequence encodes CASSPGRGGDQPQHF. The rearrangement links TRBV7-2 to TRBJ1-5; the D is unclear. This CDR3 is built from 15 residues. Germline-derived CDR1 and CDR2 are SGHTA and FQGNSA. Trimming stripped 5 bases from V and 5 bases from J, with 16 bases between.

CDR3 nucleotide sequence: TGTGCCAGCAGCATAGAAGGACAGGGGAAGACTGAAGCTTTCTTT. This encodes CASSIEGQGKTEAFF. The chain recombines TRBV9 with TRBJ1-1, with 9 bases that match TRBD1. This CDR3 has 15 amino acids. The germline V gene encodes CDR1 SGDLS and CDR2 YYNGEE. V lost 4 bases, J lost 5 bases, and 9 bases stayed unmatched.

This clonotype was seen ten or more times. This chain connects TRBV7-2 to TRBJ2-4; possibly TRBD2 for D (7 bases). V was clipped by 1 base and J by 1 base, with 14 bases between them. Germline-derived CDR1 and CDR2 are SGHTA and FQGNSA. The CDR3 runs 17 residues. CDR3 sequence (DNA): TGTGCCAGCAGCTTAGGTCGGGGGGCCCAGGCCAAAAACATTCAGTACTTC. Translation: CASSLGRGAQAKNIQYF.

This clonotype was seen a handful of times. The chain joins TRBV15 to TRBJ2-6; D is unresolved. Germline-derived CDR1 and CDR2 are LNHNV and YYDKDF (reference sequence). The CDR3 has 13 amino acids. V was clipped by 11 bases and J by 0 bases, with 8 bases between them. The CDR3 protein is CAAGVSGANVLTF. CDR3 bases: TGTGCCGCTGGGGTCTCTGGGGCCAACGTCCTGACTTTC.

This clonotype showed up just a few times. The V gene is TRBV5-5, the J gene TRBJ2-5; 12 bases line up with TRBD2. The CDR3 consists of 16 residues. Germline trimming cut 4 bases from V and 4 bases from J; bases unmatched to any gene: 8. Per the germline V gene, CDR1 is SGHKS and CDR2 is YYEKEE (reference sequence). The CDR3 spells CASSVLAGGRPETQYF. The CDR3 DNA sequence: TGTGCCAGCAGCGTTCTAGCGGGGGGGCGTCCAGAGACCCAGTACTTC.

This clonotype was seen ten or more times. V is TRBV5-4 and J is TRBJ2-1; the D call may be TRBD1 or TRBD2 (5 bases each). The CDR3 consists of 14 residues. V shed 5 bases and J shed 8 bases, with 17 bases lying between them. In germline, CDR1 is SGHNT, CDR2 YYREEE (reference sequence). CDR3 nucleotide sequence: TGTGCCAGCAGGGATTCCTGGCGAGGGGATGAGCAGTTCTTC. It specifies CASRDSWRGDEQFF.

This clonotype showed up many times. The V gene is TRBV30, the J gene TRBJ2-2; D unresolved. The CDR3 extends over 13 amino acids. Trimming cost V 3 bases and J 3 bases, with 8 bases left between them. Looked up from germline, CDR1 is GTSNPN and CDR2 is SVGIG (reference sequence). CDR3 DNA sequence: TGTGCCTGGAGGGGTGGCGACACCGGGGAGCTGTTTTTT. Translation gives CAWRGGDTGELFF.

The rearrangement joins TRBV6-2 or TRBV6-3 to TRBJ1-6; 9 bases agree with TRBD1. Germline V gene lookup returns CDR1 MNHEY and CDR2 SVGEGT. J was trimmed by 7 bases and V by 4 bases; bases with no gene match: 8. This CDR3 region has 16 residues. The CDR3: CASSSTRTGANSPLHF. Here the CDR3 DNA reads TGTGCCAGCAGTTCCACCAGGACAGGGGCAAATTCACCCCTCCACTTT.

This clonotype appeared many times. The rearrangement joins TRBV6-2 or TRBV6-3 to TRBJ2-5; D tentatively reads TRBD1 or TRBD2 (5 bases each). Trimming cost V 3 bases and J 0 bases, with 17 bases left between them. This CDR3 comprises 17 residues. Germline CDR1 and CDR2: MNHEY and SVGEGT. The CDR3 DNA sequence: TGTGCCAGCAGTTATCGGGGCACGGGGCGGGACCAAGAGACCCAGTACTTC. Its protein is CASSYRGTGRDQETQYF.

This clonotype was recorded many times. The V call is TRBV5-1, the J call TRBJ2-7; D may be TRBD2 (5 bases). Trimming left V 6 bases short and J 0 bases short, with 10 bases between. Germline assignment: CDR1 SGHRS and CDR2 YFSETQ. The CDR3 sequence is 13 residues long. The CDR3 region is CASTSADSYEQYF. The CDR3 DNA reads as TGCGCCAGCACGTCAGCGGACTCCTACGAGCAGTACTTC.

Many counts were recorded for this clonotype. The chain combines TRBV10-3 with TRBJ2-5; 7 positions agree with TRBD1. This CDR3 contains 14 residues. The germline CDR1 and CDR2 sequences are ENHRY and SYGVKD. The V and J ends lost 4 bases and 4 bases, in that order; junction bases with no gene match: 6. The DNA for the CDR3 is TGTGCCATCAGTGTGCTTAGGGGGCGAGAGACCCAGTACTTC. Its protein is CAISVLRGRETQYF.

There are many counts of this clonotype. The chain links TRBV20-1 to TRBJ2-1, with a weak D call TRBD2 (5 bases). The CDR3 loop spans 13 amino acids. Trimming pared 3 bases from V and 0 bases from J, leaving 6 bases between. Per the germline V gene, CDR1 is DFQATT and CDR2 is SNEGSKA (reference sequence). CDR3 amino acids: CSASRGSYNEQFF. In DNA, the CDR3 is TGCAGTGCTAGTCGGGGCTCCTACAATGAGCAGTTCTTC.

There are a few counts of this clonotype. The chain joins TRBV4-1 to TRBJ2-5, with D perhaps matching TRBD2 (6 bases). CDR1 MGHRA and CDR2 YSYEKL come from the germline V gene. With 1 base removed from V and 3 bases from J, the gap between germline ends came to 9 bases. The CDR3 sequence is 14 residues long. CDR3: CASSQGGLKETQYF. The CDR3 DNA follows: TGCGCCAGCAGCCAAGGGGGACTCAAAGAGACCCAGTACTTC.

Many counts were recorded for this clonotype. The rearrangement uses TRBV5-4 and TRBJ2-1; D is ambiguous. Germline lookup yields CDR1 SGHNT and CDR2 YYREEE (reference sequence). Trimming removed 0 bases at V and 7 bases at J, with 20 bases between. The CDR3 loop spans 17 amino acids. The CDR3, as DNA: TGTGCCAGCAGCTTGGGAAAATGGGTGCGAATACAGAATGAGCAGTTCTTC. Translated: CASSLGKWVRIQNEQFF. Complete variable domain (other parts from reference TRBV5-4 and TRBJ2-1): ETGVTQSPTHLIKTRGQQVTLRCSSQSGHNTVSWYQQALGQGPQFIFQYYREEENGRGNFPPRFSGLQFPNYSSELNVNALELDDSALYLCASSLGKWVRIQNEQFFGPGTRLTVL.